The 4 T cell receptor beta chains presented below share a single source sample, sequenced in a study of blood T cell repertoires in COVID-19. Here immunoSEQ multiplex PCR was the method, and the copy in TCRdb shows in-frame clones only, minus some. Of about 230,000 clones in the sample, approximately 88% were seen once. Input material: peripheral blood. The receptors stem from a man aged 35 to 55 with acute or convalescent COVID-19.

This rearrangement joins TRBV19 to TRBJ1-2; 9 bases line up with TRBD1. V lost 6 bases, J lost 3 bases, and 5 bases stayed unmatched. The CDR3 loop spans 14 amino acids. Germline loops: CDR1 LNHDA, CDR2 SQIVND (reference sequence). Written as DNA, the CDR3 is TGTGCCAGTAGAGGGACAGGGTATGACTATGGCTACACCTTC. Its protein is CASRGTGYDYGYTF.

J is TRBJ1-5 and V is TRBV10-3; D is perhaps TRBD1 (6 bases). V was trimmed by 6 bases and J by 6 bases, leaving 15 bases between them. Per the germline V gene, CDR1 is ENHRY and CDR2 is SYGVKD. The CDR3 extends over 14 amino acids. This CDR3 reads CAIRDSNEGQPQHF. DNA for the CDR3: TGTGCCATCAGGGACAGCAACGAGGGTCAGCCCCAGCATTTT.

The V and J genes are TRBV19 and TRBJ2-4, with D perhaps TRBD2 (6 bases). V dropped 3 bases and J dropped 6 bases, with 9 bases sitting between them. Germline CDR1 reads LNHDA; CDR2 reads SQIVND (reference sequence). The CDR3 runs to 13 residues. CDR3 in DNA: TGTGCCAGTAGTATGGGAGGTCCAAACATTCAGTACTTC. Protein: CASSMGGPNIQYF.

This clone was picked up many times. This chain connects TRBV27 to TRBJ2-7; 12 nucleotides align to TRBD2. The CDR3 has 16 amino acids. Germline CDR1 is MNHEY and CDR2 is SMNVEV (reference sequence). With V trimmed by 5 bases and J by 4 bases, 9 bases remained unmatched. The CDR3, as DNA: TGTGCCAGCAGTCGCCGGACTAGCGGGATTCCATACGAGCAGTACTTC. It specifies CASSRRTSGIPYEQYF.